This is a list of T cell receptor beta chains from one sample in a study of blood T cell repertoires in COVID-19. TCRdb's copy holds only in-frame clones and misses some; the assay was immunoSEQ multiplex PCR. The sample carries 150,000 to 200,000 clones, roughly 80% recorded once. Specimen: peripheral blood. All receptors come from a man aged 45-65 years who had recovered from COVID-19. Both conserved end residues are part of each CDR3. Each record gives: J gene, clone size, V gene, D gene, CDR3 protein, CDR3 DNA. The D gene is left open where the match is weak. Not every row has a clone size; where given, it reads once, few, many or a size class.

TRBJ2-7 NA TRBV3-1/TRBV3-2 NA CASSQDRSSLEQYF TGTGCCAGCAGCCAAGATAGAAGCTCGCTCGAGCAGTACTTC
TRBJ1-1 NA TRBV5-6 NA CASSLRGGVGAFF TGTGCCAGCAGCCTGAGAGGGGGGGTCGGAGCTTTCTTT
TRBJ1-1 NA TRBV5-1 NA CASSLRGSEAFF TGCGCCAGCAGCTTGCGAGGATCTGAAGCTTTCTTT
TRBJ1-4 NA TRBV5-1 NA CASSFSVDEKLFF TGCGCCAGCAGCTTTTCGGTCGATGAAAAACTGTTTTTT
TRBJ2-7 NA TRBV5-4 TRBD2 CASSPPGLAVYEQYF TGTGCCAGCAGCCCTCCGGGACTAGCGGTCTACGAGCAGTACTTC
TRBJ2-7 once TRBV6-1 NA CASSEVQGYEQYF TGTGCCAGCAGTGAGGTCCAGGGCTACGAGCAGTACTTC
TRBJ1-1 few TRBV5-1 NA CASSLVPRNTEAFF TGCGCCAGCAGCTTGGTTCCTCGGAACACTGAAGCTTTCTTT
TRBJ2-3 NA TRBV7-2 NA CVSSLLADSTDTQYF TGTGTCAGCAGCTTACTAGCCGATAGCACAGATACGCAGTATTTT
TRBJ2-7 few TRBV30 NA CAWSVWVAREQYF TGTGCCTGGAGTGTATGGGTAGCGCGGGAGCAGTACTTC
TRBJ1-1 NA TRBV19 NA CASSIDPSGFGTEAFF TGTGCCAGTAGTATAGATCCGTCGGGGTTTGGCACTGAAGCTTTCTTT
TRBJ2-5 NA TRBV5-4 TRBD2 CASSPGLAGSRAGETQYF TGTGCCAGCAGCCCCGGACTAGCGGGAAGTCGGGCGGGAGAGACCCAGTACTTC
TRBJ2-7 NA TRBV6-5 NA CASTRPTDHYEQYF TGTGCCAGCACCAGACCGACTGACCACTACGAGCAGTACTTC
TRBJ2-5 NA TRBV6-5 NA CASSFTGRETQYF TGTGCCAGCAGTTTTACAGGGAGAGAGACCCAGTACTTC
TRBJ2-5 NA TRBV5-1 NA CASSPGRGAGQETQYF TGCGCCAGCAGCCCAGGCCGGGGAGCGGGTCAGGAGACCCAGTACTTC
TRBJ2-7 NA TRBV27 TRBD2 CASSFKTSGKGYEQYF TGTGCCAGCAGTTTCAAGACTAGCGGGAAGGGGTACGAGCAGTACTTC
TRBJ1-1 NA TRBV19 TRBD1 CASSLFRQGPFF TGTGCCAGTTCCCTCTTCCGACAGGGACCTTTCTTT
TRBJ1-4 NA TRBV28 NA CASSLGGRGEKLFF TGTGCCAGCAGTTTAGGGGGCCGCGGTGAAAAACTGTTTTTT
TRBJ1-2 NA TRBV4-2 TRBD1 CASSQEQGIYWGYTF TGTGCCAGCAGCCAGGAACAGGGGATCTATTGGGGCTACACCTTC
TRBJ2-7 NA TRBV10-1 TRBD1 CASSTGGGEQYF TGCGCCAGCAGCACAGGGGGCGGCGAGCAGTACTTC
TRBJ2-1 few TRBV5-1 NA CASSLGLTSNNEQFF TGCGCCAGCAGCTTGGGTCTCACTAGCAACAATGAGCAGTTCTTC
TRBJ2-1 NA TRBV10-3 NA CAITSAGGFYNEQFF TGTGCCATCACGTCAGCGGGTGGCTTCTACAATGAGCAGTTCTTC
TRBJ2-5 NA TRBV3-1/TRBV3-2 TRBD2 CASSELATQETQYF TGTGCCAGCAGCGAACTAGCGACTCAAGAGACCCAGTACTTC
TRBJ2-3 NA TRBV29-1 TRBD2 CSVVAGASDTQYF TGCAGCGTTGTAGCGGGAGCGTCAGATACGCAGTATTTT
TRBJ2-3 NA TRBV7-6 TRBD2 CASSPRGGGRKDTQYF TGTGCCAGCAGCCCACGAGGAGGCGGGAGGAAAGATACGCAGTATTTT
TRBJ1-1 NA TRBV2 NA CASSDPRDTTEAFF TGTGCCAGCAGTGATCCCCGGGACACCACTGAAGCTTTCTTT
TRBJ2-1 NA TRBV28 NA CASSLLYNEQFF TGTGCCAGCAGTCTTCTATACAATGAGCAGTTCTTC
TRBJ1-2 few TRBV4-2 TRBD1 CASSQDWGTEYGYTF TGTGCCAGCAGCCAAGATTGGGGGACAGAGTATGGCTACACCTTC
TRBJ1-3 NA TRBV4-3 NA CASSQEATSGNTIYF TGCGCCAGCAGCCAAGAAGCTACCTCTGGAAACACCATATATTTT
TRBJ2-3 many TRBV7-2 NA CASSLAQVTDTQYF TGTGCCAGCAGCTTAGCCCAGGTCACAGATACGCAGTATTTT
TRBJ2-7 NA TRBV28 NA CASSSQGLGQYF TGTGCCAGCAGTTCGCAGGGATTGGGGCAGTACTTC
TRBJ1-6 few TRBV7-2 TRBD1 CASSFTGGADSPLHF TGTGCCAGCAGCTTTACAGGGGGCGCAGATTCACCCCTCCACTTT
TRBJ2-2 NA TRBV24-1 NA CATSDLARGGELFF TGTGCCACCAGTGATCTAGCCAGGGGCGGGGAGCTGTTTTTT
TRBJ2-3 NA TRBV7-2 TRBD2 CASSLVLAGPDTQYF TGTGCCAGCAGCTTAGTTCTAGCGGGACCAGATACGCAGTATTTT
TRBJ1-2 once TRBV12-3/TRBV12-4 TRBD1 CASSLVRGSGYTF TGTGCCAGCAGTTTAGTCAGGGGGAGCGGCTACACCTTC
TRBJ2-2 NA TRBV7-2 TRBD2 CASSLEGGSPGELFF TGTGCCAGCAGCTTAGAGGGCGGGAGTCCCGGGGAGCTGTTTTTT
TRBJ2-1 NA TRBV19 TRBD1 CATKNRDRGLNEQFF TGTGCCACCAAGAACCGGGACAGGGGGCTCAATGAGCAGTTCTTC
TRBJ2-2 NA TRBV7-9 TRBD2 CASSPGLAGVTGELFF TGTGCCAGCAGCCCCGGACTAGCGGGAGTCACCGGGGAGCTGTTTTTT
TRBJ2-5 NA TRBV5-1 NA CASSLAEETQYF TGCGCCAGCAGCTTAGCGGAAGAGACCCAGTACTTC
TRBJ1-1 NA TRBV27 TRBD1 CASSLEGTGVNTEAFF TGTGCCAGCAGTTTAGAAGGGACAGGAGTTAACACTGAAGCTTTCTTT
TRBJ2-7 NA TRBV25-1 NA CASRSGSYEQYF TGTGCCAGCAGGTCGGGCTCCTACGAGCAGTACTTC
TRBJ1-2 NA TRBV6-5 NA CASSWRQIRFGYGYTF TGTGCCAGCAGTTGGCGACAGATACGATTTGGGTATGGCTACACCTTC
TRBJ1-1 NA TRBV7-8 TRBD1 CASSREDRGREAFF TGTGCCAGCAGCCGTGAGGACAGGGGTCGCGAAGCTTTCTTT